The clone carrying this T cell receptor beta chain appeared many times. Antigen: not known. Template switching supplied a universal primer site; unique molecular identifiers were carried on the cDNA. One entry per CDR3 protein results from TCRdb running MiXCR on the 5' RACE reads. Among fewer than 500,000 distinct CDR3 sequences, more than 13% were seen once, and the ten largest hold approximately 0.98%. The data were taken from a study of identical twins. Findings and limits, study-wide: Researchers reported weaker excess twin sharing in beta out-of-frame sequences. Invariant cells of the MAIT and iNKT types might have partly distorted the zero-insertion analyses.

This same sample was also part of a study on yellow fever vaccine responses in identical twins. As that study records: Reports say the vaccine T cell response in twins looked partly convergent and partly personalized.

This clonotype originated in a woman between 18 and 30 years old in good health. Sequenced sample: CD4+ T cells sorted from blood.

DNA for the CDR3: TGTGCCAGCAGCTTAAAGGGTTTGGGAGTCTCCTACGAGCAGTACTTC. It codes for CASSLKGLGVSYEQYF. This chain uses TRBV7-9 with TRBJ2-7; D is perhaps TRBD2 (5 bases). The ends were cut back, 2 bases at V and 0 bases at J, with 14 bases in the middle. Germline lookup yields CDR1 SEHNR and CDR2 FQNEAQ (reference sequence). This CDR3 has 16 residues.